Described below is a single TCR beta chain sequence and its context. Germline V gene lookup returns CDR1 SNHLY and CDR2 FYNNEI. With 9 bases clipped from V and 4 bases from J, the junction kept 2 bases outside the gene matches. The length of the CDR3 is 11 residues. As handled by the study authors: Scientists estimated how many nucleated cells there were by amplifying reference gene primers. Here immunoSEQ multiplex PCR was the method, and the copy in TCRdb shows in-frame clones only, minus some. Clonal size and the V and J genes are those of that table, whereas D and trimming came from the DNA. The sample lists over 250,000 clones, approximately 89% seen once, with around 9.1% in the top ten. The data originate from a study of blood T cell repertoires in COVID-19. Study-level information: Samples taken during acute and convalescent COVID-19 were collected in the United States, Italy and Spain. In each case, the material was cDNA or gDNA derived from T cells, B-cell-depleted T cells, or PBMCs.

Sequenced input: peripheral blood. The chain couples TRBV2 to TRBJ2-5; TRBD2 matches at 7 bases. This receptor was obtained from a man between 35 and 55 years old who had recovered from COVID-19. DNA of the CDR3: TGTGCCAGAACTAGCGTAGAGACCCAGTACTTC. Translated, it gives CARTSVETQYF.